The rows below give T cell receptor beta chains drawn from one sample of a study of T cell responses to AZD1222 COVID-19 vaccine. Libraries were prepared by immunoSEQ multiplex PCR; TCRdb keeps only in-frame clonotypes and omits some of them. The table shows over 150,000 clones, with 90% to 95% occurring only once. The specimen was peripheral blood, collected 28 days after the second AZD1222 dose. The receptor set was obtained from an adult who received the AZD1222 COVID-19 vaccine. Each CDR3 is given with its conserved first and last residue. D genes are given only for firm matches. The size field is filled for only some rows; it gives once, few, many or a size class.

cdr3_aa,cdr3_nt,d_call,clone_size,v_call,j_call
CAWSVNSPNEKLFF,TGTGCCTGGAGTGTAAACAGCCCGAATGAAAAACTGTTTTTT,NA,NA,TRBV30,TRBJ1-4
CASSLGRGGNEKLFF,TGTGCCAGCAGCTTAGGCCGGGGTGGAAATGAAAAACTGTTTTTT,NA,NA,TRBV13,TRBJ1-4
CASKTGGNTGELFF,TGTGCCAGTAAAACGGGGGGGAACACCGGGGAGCTGTTTTTT,TRBD2,few,TRBV19,TRBJ2-2
CASSSEPRAGYTF,TGTGCCAGCAGCTCGGAACCTAGGGCTGGCTACACCTTC,NA,NA,TRBV5-6,TRBJ1-2
CASSFNIRHGYTF,TGTGCCAGCAGTTTTAACATTCGACATGGCTACACCTTC,NA,NA,TRBV12-3/TRBV12-4,TRBJ1-2
CASSPQTGQLSYEQYF,TGTGCCAGCAGTCCGCAAACTGGACAGCTATCCTACGAGCAGTACTTC,NA,NA,TRBV28,TRBJ2-7
CASSLSGLAGGETQYF,TGTGCCAGCAGCTTATCGGGGTTAGCGGGAGGGGAGACCCAGTACTTC,TRBD2,NA,TRBV7-9,TRBJ2-5
CAWSVRGVPYGYTF,TGTGCCTGGAGTGTACGGGGGGTTCCGTATGGCTACACCTTC,NA,NA,TRBV30,TRBJ1-2
CAWETKGKSPLHF,TGTGCCTGGGAGACTAAGGGGAAATCACCCCTCCACTTT,NA,NA,TRBV30,TRBJ1-6
CAWSGLQGRNTEAFF,TGTGCCTGGAGTGGACTACAGGGAAGGAACACTGAAGCTTTCTTT,NA,NA,TRBV30,TRBJ1-1
CASSVAGGEGALHF,TGTGCCAGCAGCGTAGCTGGGGGCGAGGGAGCCCTCCACTTT,NA,NA,TRBV9,TRBJ1-6
CASSYRTGDTEAFF,TGTGCCAGCAGCTACAGGACAGGGGACACTGAAGCTTTCTTT,TRBD1,NA,TRBV11-1,TRBJ1-1
CASSTRGGSYNEQFF,TGTGCCAGTAGTACTCGCGGGGGCTCCTACAATGAGCAGTTCTTC,TRBD2,once,TRBV19,TRBJ2-1
CATAQGADGYTF,TGTGCCACCGCCCAGGGGGCGGATGGCTACACCTTC,TRBD1,NA,TRBV24-1,TRBJ1-2